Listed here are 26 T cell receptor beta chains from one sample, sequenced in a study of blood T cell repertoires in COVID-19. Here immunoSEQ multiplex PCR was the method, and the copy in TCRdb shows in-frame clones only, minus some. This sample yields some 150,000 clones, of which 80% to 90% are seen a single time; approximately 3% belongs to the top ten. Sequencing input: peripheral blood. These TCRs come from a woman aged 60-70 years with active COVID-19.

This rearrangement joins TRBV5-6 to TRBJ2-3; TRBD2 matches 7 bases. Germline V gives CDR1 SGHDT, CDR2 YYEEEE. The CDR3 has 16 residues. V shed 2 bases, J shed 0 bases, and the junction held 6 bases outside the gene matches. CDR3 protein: CASSFPSGKSTDTQYF. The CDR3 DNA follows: TGTGCCAGCAGCTTCCCTAGCGGAAAAAGCACAGATACGCAGTATTTT.

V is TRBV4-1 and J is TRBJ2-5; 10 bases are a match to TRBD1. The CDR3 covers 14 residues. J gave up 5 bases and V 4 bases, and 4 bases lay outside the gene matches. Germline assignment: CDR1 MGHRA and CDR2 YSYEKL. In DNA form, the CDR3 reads TGCGCCAGCAGCCGGACAGGGGGTAGGGAGACCCAGTACTTC. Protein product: CASSRTGGRETQYF.

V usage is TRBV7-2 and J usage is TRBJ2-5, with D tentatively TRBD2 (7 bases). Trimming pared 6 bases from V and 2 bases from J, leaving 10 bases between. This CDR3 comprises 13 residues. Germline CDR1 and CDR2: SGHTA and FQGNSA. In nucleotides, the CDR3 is TGTGCCAGCAGGGGGGGGCAGCAAGAGACCCAGTACTTC. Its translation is CASRGGQQETQYF.

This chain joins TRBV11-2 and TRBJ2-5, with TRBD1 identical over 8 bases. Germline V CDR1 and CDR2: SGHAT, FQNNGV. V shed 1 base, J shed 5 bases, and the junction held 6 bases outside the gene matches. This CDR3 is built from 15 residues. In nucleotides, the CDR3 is TGTGCCAGCAGCTTAGTTCAGGGGGCAGCTGAGACCCAGTACTTC. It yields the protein CASSLVQGAAETQYF.

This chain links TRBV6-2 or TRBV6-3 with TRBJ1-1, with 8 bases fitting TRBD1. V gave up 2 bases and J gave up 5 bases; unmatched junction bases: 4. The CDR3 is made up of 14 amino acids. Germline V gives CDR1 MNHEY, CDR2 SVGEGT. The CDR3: CASSYQGARTEAFF. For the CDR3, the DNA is TGTGCCAGCAGTTACCAGGGGGCGAGAACTGAAGCTTTCTTT.

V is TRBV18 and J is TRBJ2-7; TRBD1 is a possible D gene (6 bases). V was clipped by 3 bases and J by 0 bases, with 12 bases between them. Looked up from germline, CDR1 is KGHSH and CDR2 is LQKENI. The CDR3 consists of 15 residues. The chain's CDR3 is CASSPRQATSYEQYF. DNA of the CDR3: TGTGCCAGCTCACCTCGACAGGCCACCTCCTACGAGCAGTACTTC.

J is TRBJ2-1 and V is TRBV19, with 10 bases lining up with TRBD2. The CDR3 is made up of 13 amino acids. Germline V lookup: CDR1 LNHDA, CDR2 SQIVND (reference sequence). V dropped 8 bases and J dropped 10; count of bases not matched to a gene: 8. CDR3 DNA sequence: TGTGCCAGTGGGGACGGGACTAGCGAAGAGCAGTTCTTC. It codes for CASGDGTSEEQFF.

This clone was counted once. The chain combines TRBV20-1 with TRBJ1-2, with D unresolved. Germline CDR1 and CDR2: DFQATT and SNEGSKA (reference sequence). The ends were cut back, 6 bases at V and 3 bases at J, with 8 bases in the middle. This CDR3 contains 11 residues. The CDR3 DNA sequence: TGCAGTGCCTGGGGAGACTATGGCTACACCTTC. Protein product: CSAWGDYGYTF.

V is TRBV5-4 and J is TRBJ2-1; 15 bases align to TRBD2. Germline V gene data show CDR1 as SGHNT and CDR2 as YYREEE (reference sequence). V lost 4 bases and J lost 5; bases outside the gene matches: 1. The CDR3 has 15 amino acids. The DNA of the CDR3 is TGTGCCAGCAGCCGGACTAGCGGGAGGGACAATGAGCAGTTCTTC. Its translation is CASSRTSGRDNEQFF.

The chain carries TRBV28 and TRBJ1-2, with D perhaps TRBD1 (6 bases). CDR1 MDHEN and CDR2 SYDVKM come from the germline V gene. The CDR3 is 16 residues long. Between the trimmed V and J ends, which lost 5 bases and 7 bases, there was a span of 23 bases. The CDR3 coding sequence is TGTGCCAGCAGTCCTAAGACAGGTTTGAATATGGGTGGCTACACCTTC. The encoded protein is CASSPKTGLNMGGYTF.

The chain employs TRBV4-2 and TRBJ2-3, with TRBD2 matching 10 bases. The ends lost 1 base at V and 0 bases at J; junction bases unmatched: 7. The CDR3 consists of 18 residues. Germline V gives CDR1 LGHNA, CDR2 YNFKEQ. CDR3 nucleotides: TGTGCCAGCAGCCAAGCCCTAACTAGCGGGATGAGCACAGATACGCAGTATTTT. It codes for CASSQALTSGMSTDTQYF.

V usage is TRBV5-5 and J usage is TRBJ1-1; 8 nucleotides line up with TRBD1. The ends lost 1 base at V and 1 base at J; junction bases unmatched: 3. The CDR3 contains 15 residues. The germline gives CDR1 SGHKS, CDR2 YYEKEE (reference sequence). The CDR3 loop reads CASSLIGTGNTEAFF. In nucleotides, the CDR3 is TGTGCCAGCAGCTTGATAGGGACAGGGAACACTGAAGCTTTCTTT.

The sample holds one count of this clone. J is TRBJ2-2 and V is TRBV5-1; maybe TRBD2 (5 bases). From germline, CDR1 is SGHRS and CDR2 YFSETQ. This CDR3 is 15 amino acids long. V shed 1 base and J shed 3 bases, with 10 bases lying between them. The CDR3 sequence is CASSLSSVDTGELFF. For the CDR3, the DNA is TGCGCCAGCAGCTTGAGTAGCGTCGACACCGGGGAGCTGTTTTTT.

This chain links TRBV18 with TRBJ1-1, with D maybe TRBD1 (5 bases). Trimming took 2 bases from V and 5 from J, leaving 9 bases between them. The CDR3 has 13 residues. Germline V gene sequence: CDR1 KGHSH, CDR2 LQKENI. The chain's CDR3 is CASSPRGFTEAFF. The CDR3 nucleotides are TGTGCCAGCTCACCAAGGGGATTTACTGAAGCTTTCTTT.

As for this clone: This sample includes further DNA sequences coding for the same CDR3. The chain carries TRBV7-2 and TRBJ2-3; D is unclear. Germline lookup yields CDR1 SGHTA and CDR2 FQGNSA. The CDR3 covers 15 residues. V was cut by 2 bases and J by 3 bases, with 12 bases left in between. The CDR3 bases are TGTGCCAGCAGCTTAACGTCTGGCAGAACAGATACGCAGTATTTT. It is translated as CASSLTSGRTDTQYF.

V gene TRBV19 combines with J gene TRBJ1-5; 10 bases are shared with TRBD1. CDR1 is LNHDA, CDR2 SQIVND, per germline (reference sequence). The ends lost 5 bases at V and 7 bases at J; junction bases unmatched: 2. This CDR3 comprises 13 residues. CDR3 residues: CASSADRGQPQHF. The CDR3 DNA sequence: TGTGCCAGTAGTGCGGACAGGGGGCAGCCCCAGCATTTT.

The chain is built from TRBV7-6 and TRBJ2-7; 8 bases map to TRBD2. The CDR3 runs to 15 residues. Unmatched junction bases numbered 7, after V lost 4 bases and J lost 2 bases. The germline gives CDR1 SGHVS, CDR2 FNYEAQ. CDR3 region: CASSSRRGATYEQYF. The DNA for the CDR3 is TGTGCCAGCAGCTCCCGGCGGGGGGCTACCTACGAGCAGTACTTC.

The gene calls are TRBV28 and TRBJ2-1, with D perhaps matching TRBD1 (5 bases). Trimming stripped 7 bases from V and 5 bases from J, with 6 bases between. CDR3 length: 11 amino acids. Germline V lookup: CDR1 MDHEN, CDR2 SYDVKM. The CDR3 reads CASKGNNEQFF. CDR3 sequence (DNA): TGTGCCAGCAAGGGGAACAATGAGCAGTTCTTC. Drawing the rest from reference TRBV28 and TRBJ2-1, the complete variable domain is DVKVTQSSRYLVKRTGEKVFLECVQDMDHENMFWYRQDPGLGLRLIYFSYDVKMKEKGDIPEGYSVSREKKERFSLILESASTNQTSMYLCASKGNNEQFFGPGTRLTVL.

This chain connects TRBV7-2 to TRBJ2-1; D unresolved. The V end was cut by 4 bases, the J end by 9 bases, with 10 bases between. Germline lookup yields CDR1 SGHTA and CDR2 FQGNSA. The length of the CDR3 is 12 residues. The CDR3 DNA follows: TGTGCCAGCAGCTCTAGGTTGGGTGAGCAGTTCTTC. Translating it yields CASSSRLGEQFF.

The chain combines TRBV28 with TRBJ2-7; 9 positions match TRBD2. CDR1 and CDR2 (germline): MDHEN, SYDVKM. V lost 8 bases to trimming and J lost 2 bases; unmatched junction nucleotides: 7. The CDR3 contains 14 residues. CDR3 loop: CASRRAGGPYEQYF. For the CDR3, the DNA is TGTGCCAGCCGGAGGGCGGGAGGGCCCTACGAGCAGTACTTC.

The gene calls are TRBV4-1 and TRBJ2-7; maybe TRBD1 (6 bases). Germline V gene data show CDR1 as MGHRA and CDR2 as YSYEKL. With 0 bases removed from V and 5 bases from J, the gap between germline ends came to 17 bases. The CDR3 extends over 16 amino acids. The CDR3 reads CASSQDGRGGGDEQYF. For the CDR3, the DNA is TGCGCCAGCAGCCAAGATGGCAGGGGTGGAGGAGACGAGCAGTACTTC.

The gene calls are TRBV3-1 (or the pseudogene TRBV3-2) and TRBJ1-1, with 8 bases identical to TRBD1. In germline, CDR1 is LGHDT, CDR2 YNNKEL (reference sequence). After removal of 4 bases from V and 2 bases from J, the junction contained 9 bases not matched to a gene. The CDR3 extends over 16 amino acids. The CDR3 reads CASSRTRGRGNTEAFF. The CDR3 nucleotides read TGTGCCAGCAGCCGTACCAGGGGGCGAGGTAACACTGAAGCTTTCTTT.

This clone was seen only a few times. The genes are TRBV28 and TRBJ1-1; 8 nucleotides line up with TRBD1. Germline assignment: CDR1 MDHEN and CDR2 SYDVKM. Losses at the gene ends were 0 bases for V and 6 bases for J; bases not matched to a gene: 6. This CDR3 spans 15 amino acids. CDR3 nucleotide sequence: TGTGCCAGCAGTTTATGGGCAGGGGGCCGCTCTGAAGCTTTCTTT. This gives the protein CASSLWAGGRSEAFF.

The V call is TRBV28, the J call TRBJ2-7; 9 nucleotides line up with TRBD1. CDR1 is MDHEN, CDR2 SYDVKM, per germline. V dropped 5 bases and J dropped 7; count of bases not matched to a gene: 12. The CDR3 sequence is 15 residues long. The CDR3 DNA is TGTGCCAGCAGTACCCCCGGGACAGGGTCTGGAGAGCAGTACTTC. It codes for CASSTPGTGSGEQYF.

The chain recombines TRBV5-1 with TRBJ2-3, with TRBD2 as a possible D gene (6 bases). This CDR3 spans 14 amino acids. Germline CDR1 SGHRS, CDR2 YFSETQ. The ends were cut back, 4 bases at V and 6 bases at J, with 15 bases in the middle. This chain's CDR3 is CASSRGLKVDTQYF. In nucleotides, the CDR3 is TGCGCCAGCAGCCGAGGACTAAAGGTGGATACGCAGTATTTT.

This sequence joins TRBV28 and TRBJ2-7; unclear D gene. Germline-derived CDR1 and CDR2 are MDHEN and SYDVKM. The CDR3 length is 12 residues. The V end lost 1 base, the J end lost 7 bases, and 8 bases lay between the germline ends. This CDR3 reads CASSLSTGEQYF. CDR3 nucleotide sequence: TGTGCCAGCAGTTTATCCACCGGGGAGCAGTACTTC.